This T cell receptor (beta chain) derives from a study of shared clonotypes between healthy human individuals. Study-level background: For every donor, three CD4 naive, three CD4 memory, two CD8 naive and one CD8 memory plates were used.

Profiled with immunoSEQ multiplex PCR; TCRdb holds only in-frame clones, not every one. The profile covers 2 million to 2.5 million clones, with around 90% appearing a single time and 0.37% taken by the ten largest. Study-level points and caveats: Naive subsets tended to show greater estimated richness than memory subsets.

Those who donated were healthy HIV-negative adults, with no recent acute infections or vaccinations reported. From germline, CDR1 is ENHRY and CDR2 SYGVKD. Deletions cut 1 base from V and 1 base from J, with 10 bases between. The CDR3 covers 15 residues. To note about this clone: Its antigen is as yet unknown.

Sequenced material: naive CD4+ T cells from PBMCs. Subset given: CD45RA+ positively selected. The origin of this receptor is a man between 18 and 35 years old in good health. Some clones in this sample may be carry-over from other donors' samples. This chain joins TRBV10-3 and TRBJ2-5; no firm D call. The CDR3 nucleotides are TGTGCCATCAGTGAGTGGCCGGTGGGCCAAGAGACCCAGTACTTC. Residues: CAISEWPVGQETQYF.